This T cell receptor (beta chain) is drawn from a study of shared clonotypes between healthy human individuals. Study-wide results and caveats: Blood was the only sampled material, and tissue repertoires likely differ. Estimated richness was generally greater in naive than memory subsets. Sorted-subset sequencing was shown by rarefaction to be incomplete despite large depth.

CDR3 size: 15 residues. Trimming shortened V by 2 bases and J by 0 bases, and 7 bases separated the two germline ends. Germline V lookup: CDR1 MNHEY, CDR2 SMNVEV (reference sequence). Sequencing was performed with immunoSEQ multiplex PCR; in TCRdb, only in-frame clones are kept and a portion is missing. The repertoire holds over a million clones, about 77% seen once, with roughly 1.5% in the top ten. This clone occurred many times. Its antigen is undetermined. The same CDR3 can be traced to other DNA sequences in this sample. This sequence was found in a man between 18 and 29 years old in good health. The chain carries TRBV27 and TRBJ2-2, with D tentatively TRBD1 or TRBD2 (5 bases each). The specimen was memory CD4+ T cells sorted from blood. Specified subset: CD45RA-negative fraction. The CDR3 protein is CASSLEGPNTGELFF. The DNA of the CDR3 is TGTGCCAGCAGTTTAGAGGGGCCGAACACCGGGGAGCTGTTTTTT.